What follows describes a single TCR beta chain. Using RNA transcripts as the source, TCR beta CDR3 regions were amplified. The HTBI primer set served for first-round RT-PCR of the TCR CDR3. TCRdb recomputed calls from the multiplex PCR reads with MiXCR, one row per CDR3 protein. The sample has 600,000 or so distinct CDR3 sequences, around 15% seen once. Trimming took 7 bases from V and 6 from J; bases not matched to a gene: 9. This CDR3 contains 16 residues. The germline gives CDR1 SGHRS, CDR2 YFSETQ. This entry belongs to a study of T cells in Graves' hyperthyroidism and ophthalmopathy. The sample comprised blood. The chain uses TRBV5-1 and TRBJ2-2; 13 nucleotides agree with TRBD2. This sequence originates from a woman in her twenties or thirties with Graves' hyperthyroidism. Written as DNA, the CDR3 is TGCGCCAGCGGGAGGACTAGCGGGAGTTCCGCCGGGGAGCTGTTTTTT. Its translation: CASGRTSGSSAGELFF.